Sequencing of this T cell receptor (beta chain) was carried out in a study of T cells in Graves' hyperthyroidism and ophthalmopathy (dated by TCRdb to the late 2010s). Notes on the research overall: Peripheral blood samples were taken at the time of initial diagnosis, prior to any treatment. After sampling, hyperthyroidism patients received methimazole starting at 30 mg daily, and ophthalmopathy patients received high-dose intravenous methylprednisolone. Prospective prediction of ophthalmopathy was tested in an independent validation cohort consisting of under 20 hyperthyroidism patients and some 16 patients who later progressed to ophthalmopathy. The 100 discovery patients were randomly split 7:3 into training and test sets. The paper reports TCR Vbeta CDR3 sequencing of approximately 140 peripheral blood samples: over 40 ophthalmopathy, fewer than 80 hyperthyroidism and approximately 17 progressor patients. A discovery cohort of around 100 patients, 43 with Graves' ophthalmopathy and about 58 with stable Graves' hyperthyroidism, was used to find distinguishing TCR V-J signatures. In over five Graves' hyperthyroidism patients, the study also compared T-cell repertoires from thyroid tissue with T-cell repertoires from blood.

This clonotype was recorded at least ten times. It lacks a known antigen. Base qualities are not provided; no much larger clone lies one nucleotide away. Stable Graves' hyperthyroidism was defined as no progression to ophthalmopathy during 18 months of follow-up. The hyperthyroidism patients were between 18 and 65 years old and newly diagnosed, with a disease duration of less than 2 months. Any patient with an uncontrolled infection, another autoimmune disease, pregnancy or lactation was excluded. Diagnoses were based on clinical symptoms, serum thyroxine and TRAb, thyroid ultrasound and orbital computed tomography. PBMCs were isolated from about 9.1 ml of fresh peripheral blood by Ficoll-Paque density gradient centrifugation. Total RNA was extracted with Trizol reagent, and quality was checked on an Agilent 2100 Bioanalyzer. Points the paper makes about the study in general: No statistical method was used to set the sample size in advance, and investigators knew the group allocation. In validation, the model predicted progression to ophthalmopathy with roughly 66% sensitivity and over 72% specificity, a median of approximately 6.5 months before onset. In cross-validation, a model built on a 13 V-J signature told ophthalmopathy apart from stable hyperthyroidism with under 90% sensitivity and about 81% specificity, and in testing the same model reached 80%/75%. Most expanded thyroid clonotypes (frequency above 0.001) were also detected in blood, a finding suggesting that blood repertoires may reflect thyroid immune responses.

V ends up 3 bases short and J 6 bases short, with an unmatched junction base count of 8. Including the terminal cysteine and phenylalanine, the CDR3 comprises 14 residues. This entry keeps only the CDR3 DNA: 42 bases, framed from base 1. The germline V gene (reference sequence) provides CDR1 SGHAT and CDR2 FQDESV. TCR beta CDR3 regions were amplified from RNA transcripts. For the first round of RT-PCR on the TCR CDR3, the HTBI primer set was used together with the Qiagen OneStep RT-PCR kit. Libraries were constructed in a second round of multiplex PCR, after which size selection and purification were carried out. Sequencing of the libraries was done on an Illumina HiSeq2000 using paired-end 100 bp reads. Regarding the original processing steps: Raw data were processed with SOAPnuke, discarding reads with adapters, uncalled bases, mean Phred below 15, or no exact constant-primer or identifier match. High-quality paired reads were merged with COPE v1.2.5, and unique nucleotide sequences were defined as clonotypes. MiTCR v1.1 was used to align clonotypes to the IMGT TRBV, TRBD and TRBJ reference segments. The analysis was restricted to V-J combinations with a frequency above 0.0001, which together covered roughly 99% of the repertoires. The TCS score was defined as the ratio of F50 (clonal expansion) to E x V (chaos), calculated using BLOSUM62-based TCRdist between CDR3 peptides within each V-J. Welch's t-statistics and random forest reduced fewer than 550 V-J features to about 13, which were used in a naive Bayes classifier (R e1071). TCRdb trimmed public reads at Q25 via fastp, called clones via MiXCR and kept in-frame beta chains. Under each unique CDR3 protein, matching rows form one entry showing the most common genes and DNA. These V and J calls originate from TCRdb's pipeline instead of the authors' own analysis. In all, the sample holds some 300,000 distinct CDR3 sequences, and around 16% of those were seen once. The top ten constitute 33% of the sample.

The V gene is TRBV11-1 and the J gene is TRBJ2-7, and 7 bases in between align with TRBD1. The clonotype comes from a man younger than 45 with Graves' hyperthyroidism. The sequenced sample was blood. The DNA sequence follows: TGTGCCAGCAGCTTTAGCGACAGGGACCGCGAGCAGTACTTC. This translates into CASSFSDRDREQYF.